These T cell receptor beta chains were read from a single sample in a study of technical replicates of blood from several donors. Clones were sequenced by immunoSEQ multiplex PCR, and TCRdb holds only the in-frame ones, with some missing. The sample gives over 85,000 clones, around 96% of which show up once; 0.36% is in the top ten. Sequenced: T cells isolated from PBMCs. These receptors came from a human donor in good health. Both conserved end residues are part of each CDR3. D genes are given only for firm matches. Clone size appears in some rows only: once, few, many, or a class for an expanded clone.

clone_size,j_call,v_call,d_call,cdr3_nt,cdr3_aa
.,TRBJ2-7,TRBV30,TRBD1,TGTGCCTGGGATACAGGGGCGGCCGAGCAGTACTTC,CAWDTGAAEQYF
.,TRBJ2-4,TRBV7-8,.,TGTGCCAGCAGCTTGATAGGGGGAGTCGGGCAAGCCAAAAACATTCAGTACTTC,CASSLIGGVGQAKNIQYF
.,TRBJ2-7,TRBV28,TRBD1,TGTGCCAGCAGTGGACAGGCTACCTACGAGCAGTACTTC,CASSGQATYEQYF
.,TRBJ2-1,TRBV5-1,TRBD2,TGCGCCAGCAGCTTGTGGCTAGCGGGGGAAGAGCAGTTCTTC,CASSLWLAGEEQFF
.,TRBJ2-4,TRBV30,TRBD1,TGTGCCTGGAGTCGGGACAGGGCTGTAAACATTCAGTACTTC,CAWSRDRAVNIQYF
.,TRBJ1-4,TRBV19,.,TGTGCCAGTAGTGGAGTAGGACAGCTGAGGAATGAAAAACTGTTTTTT,CASSGVGQLRNEKLFF
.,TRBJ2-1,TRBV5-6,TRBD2,TGTGCCAGCAGCTTGACTGGGGCTAGCGGCTCCTACAATGAGCAGTTCTTC,CASSLTGASGSYNEQFF
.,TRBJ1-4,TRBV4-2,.,TGTGCCAGCAGCATACCGGGACTGACTAATGAAAAACTGTTTTTT,CASSIPGLTNEKLFF
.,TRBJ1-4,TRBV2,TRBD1,TGTGCCAGCAGAACAGGGGCCATAACTAATGAAAAACTGTTTTTT,CASRTGAITNEKLFF
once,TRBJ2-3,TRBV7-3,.,TGTGCCAGCAGCTTGCTCTCCACGGGAGGCACAGATACGCAGTATTTT,CASSLLSTGGTDTQYF
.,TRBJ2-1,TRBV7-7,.,TGTGCTAGCAGCTCCCAAGGGGCGGGGTATGAGCAGTTCTTC,CASSSQGAGYEQFF
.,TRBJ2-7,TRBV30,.,TGTGCCTGGAGTGCAAACAGGATACAGTACTTC,CAWSANRIQYF
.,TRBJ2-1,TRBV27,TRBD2,TGTGCCAGCAGTTACGGGACTAGCGGGATCGTTGAGCAGTTCTTC,CASSYGTSGIVEQFF
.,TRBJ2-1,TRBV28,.,TGTGCCAGCAGTCTTTGGGGAGGCAGGGGGACCTACAATGAGCAGTTCTTC,CASSLWGGRGTYNEQFF
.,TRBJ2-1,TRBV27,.,TGTGCCAGCAGTTTCAGTATCTACAATGAGCAGTTCTTC,CASSFSIYNEQFF
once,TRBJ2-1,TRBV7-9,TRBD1,TGTGCCAGCAGCTCCCCGACCGGGACAGGGCCGTACAATGAGCAGTTCTTC,CASSSPTGTGPYNEQFF
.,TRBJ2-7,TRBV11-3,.,TGTGCCAGCAGCTTCGCTCTGGGTGTGGGCGAGGAGCAGTACTTC,CASSFALGVGEEQYF
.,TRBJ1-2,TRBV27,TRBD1,TGTGCCAGCAGTTTAGGGACAGGCCATGGCTACACCTTC,CASSLGTGHGYTF
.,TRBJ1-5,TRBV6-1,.,TGTGCCAGCAGTGAATTGGTACGGGGGAGTTGGAATCAGCCCCAGCATTTT,CASSELVRGSWNQPQHF
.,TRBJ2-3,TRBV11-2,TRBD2,TGTGCCAGCAGCTTAGCGGGACTAGCGAGCACAGATACGCAGTATTTT,CASSLAGLASTDTQYF
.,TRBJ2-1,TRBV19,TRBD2,TGTGCCACACAGCAGGGACTAGCGGGCTCATCTGGGGCGGTGTATGAGCAGTTCTTC,CATQQGLAGSSGAVYEQFF
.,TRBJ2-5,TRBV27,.,TGTGCCAGCGGATTAGTCGGGACTCCAGATAGGGAGACCCAGTACTTC,CASGLVGTPDRETQYF
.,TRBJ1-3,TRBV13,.,TGTGCCAGCAGCTTAGCCCCCGGGGGGGCCGATTTGGAAGGAAACACCATATATTTT,CASSLAPGGADLEGNTIYF
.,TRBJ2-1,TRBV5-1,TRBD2,TGCGCCAGCAGCCCCAGGACTAGCGGGAGTGGGTATGAGCAGTTCTTC,CASSPRTSGSGYEQFF
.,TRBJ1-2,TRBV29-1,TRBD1,TGCAGCGTTGAAGGGTATGAGGGGACAGGTCCTTATGGCTACACCTTC,CSVEGYEGTGPYGYTF
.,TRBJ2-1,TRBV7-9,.,TGTGCCAGCAGCTTCCAGGTCTCCTACAATGAGCAGTTCTTC,CASSFQVSYNEQFF